This is a list of T cell receptor beta chains from one sample in a study of shared clonotypes between healthy human individuals. The repertoire was sequenced with immunoSEQ multiplex PCR; TCRdb's copy has only in-frame clones and lacks some. The sample shows about 2.1 million clones, 93% of them seen only once. The material sequenced was naive CD8+ T cells from PBMCs. Receptor source: a man between 18 and 29 years old in good health. Some clones in this sample may be carry-over from other donors' samples. CDR3s include the opening cysteine and the closing phenylalanine or tryptophan. The D gene is left open where the match is weak. Clone size is not always given. Where it is, it says once, few, many or a class for expanded clones.

>TRBV11-2|TRBJ1-1|TRBD1|NA
TGTGCCAGCAGCTCCCCTGGACAGGGTGAAGCTTTCTTT
CASSSPGQGEAFF
>TRBV28|TRBJ1-2|NA|NA
TGTGCCAGCAGCCCCGGGGGATCGAAAGGCTACACCTTC
CASSPGGSKGYTF
>TRBV11-3|TRBJ2-2|TRBD2|NA
TGTGCCAGCACCTCGAGACTAGCGGGAGAAAGTGGAACCGGGGAGCTGTTTTTT
CASTSRLAGESGTGELFF
>TRBV6-1|TRBJ1-5|NA|NA
TGTGCCAGCAGTGATAGTGAGCATCAGCCCCAGCATTTT
CASSDSEHQPQHF
>TRBV5-8|TRBJ2-3|NA|NA
TGTGCCAGCAGCTTGGCCTTAGTCCTCCTCACAGATACGCAGTATTTT
CASSLALVLLTDTQYF
>TRBV2|TRBJ2-1|NA|NA
TGTGCCAGCAGTGACGGGGGAGGAGGCCTCCATGAGCAGTTCTTC
CASSDGGGGLHEQFF
>TRBV28|TRBJ2-7|NA|NA
TGTGCCAGCCGGGACATTCCCTACGAGCAGTACTTC
CASRDIPYEQYF
>TRBV6-5|TRBJ1-1|TRBD1|NA
TGTGCCAGCAGTTACTCAGGTCAGGGGGCGCCGGCTTTCTTT
CASSYSGQGAPAFF
>TRBV27|TRBJ1-2|NA|NA
TGTGCCAGTAGGCTCGCAGCGTGGGATGGCTACACCTTC
CASRLAAWDGYTF
>TRBV5-5|TRBJ1-1|NA|NA
TGTGCCAGCAGCTTGGAGGCAGGGGCTGAAGCTTTCTTT
CASSLEAGAEAFF
>TRBV5-8|TRBJ2-1|NA|NA
TGTGCCAGCAGGTTACAGGGATTCCATGAGCAGTTCTTC
CASRLQGFHEQFF
>TRBV7-8|TRBJ2-3|NA|NA
TGTGCCTCCAAAGGGGGGGGCAGTTACACAGATACGCAGTATTTT
CASKGGGSYTDTQYF
>TRBV27|TRBJ2-6|NA|NA
TGTGCCAGCAGCCCCTCCATCTCTGGGGCCAACGTCCTGACTTTC
CASSPSISGANVLTF
>TRBV10-3|TRBJ2-5|NA|once
TGTGCCATCAGGGGCGGGCAGCGAGAAGAGACCCAGTACTTC
CAIRGGQREETQYF
>TRBV5-4|TRBJ2-7|NA|NA
TGTGCCAGCAGCGTCTACCGGGATACCTACGAGCAGTACTTC
CASSVYRDTYEQYF
>TRBV4-2|TRBJ2-7|NA|NA
TGTGCCAGCAGCCAAGACCGGCAGGGACCCTACGAGCAGTACTTC
CASSQDRQGPYEQYF
>TRBV4-1|TRBJ1-4|NA|NA
TGCGCCAGCAGCCAAGGGGGTGGTAATGAAAAACTGTTTTTT
CASSQGGGNEKLFF
>TRBV28|TRBJ1-1|NA|NA
TGTGCCAGCAGAAACATAAACCAGGGGAACACTGAAGCTTTCTTT
CASRNINQGNTEAFF
>TRBV4-1|TRBJ1-2|NA|NA
TGCGCCAGCAGCCAAGCGTACCCCGGGGGGCAGTCCTATGGCTACACCTTC
CASSQAYPGGQSYGYTF
>TRBV4-3|TRBJ2-7|NA|NA
TGCGCCAGCAGCCAAGATAGCCGGGGACGGGCTTCCTACGAGCAGTACTTC
CASSQDSRGRASYEQYF
>TRBV11-2|TRBJ1-1|NA|NA
TGTGCCAGCAGCCAACGTGAGGGCTCACTTGAAGCTTTCTTT
CASSQREGSLEAFF
>TRBV6-5|TRBJ1-2|NA|once
TGTGCCAGCACAGACGGATCTAACTATGGCTACACCTTC
CASTDGSNYGYTF
>TRBV29-1|TRBJ2-1|TRBD2|NA
TGCAGCGCCCTGGGACTAGCGGGGAGCTCCTACAATGAGCAGTTCTTC
CSALGLAGSSYNEQFF
>TRBV2|TRBJ2-3|TRBD2|NA
TGTGCCAGCAGTGAATTTCTGCCGGGACTAGCAACAGATACGCAGTATTTT
CASSEFLPGLATDTQYF
>TRBV7-8|TRBJ2-5|NA|NA
TGTGCCAGCAGCCAGACGTTCGGGTGGGAGACCCAGTACTTC
CASSQTFGWETQYF
>TRBV5-4|TRBJ2-1|NA|NA
TGTGCCAGCAGCTTGTCACACAATGAGCAGTTCTTC
CASSLSHNEQFF
>TRBV18|TRBJ2-5|TRBD2|NA
TGTGCCAGCGCAGGGCGAGCAGCGGGGCAAGAGACCCAGTACTTC
CASAGRAAGQETQYF
>TRBV5-1|TRBJ2-7|TRBD2|NA
TGCGCCAGCAGCTTGGCAACTAAGGTAGCGGGAGAGGACGAGCAGTACTTC
CASSLATKVAGEDEQYF
>TRBV6-5|TRBJ2-1|NA|NA
TGTGCCAGCAGCTCAGTAAGGGGCATTAATGAGCAGTTCTTC
CASSSVRGINEQFF
>TRBV28|TRBJ2-3|TRBD1|NA
TGTGCCAGCAGTCCTCCGGGACAGCGCACAGATACGCAGTATTTT
CASSPPGQRTDTQYF
>TRBV28|TRBJ1-5|NA|NA
TGTGCCAGCAGTTCAGGGTCGGGGCTTTGGCAGCCCCAGCATTTT
CASSSGSGLWQPQHF
>TRBV9|TRBJ2-1|NA|NA
TGTGCCAGCAGCGTGGACAGTGAATACAATGAGCAGTTCTTC
CASSVDSEYNEQFF
>TRBV30|TRBJ2-1|TRBD2|NA
TGTGCCTGGAGTGTAGCGGGAGCGGGCGATGAGCAGTTCTTC
CAWSVAGAGDEQFF
>TRBV28|TRBJ2-1|NA|NA
TGTGCCAGCAGTTTTTACACAGGGCCCGGCAATGAGCAGTTCTTC
CASSFYTGPGNEQFF
>TRBV5-1|TRBJ2-7|TRBD2|NA
TGCGCCAGCAGCTTGGCCGGAATAGCGGGAGCCAACTACGAGCAGTACTTC
CASSLAGIAGANYEQYF
>TRBV13|TRBJ1-1|NA|NA
TGTGCCAGCAGCCCCTCATCGGAAGAAGCTTTCTTT
CASSPSSEEAFF
>TRBV7-2|TRBJ2-1|NA|NA
TGTGCCACTGGGCCAACCCTGCCGTCCTACAATGAGCAGTTCTTC
CATGPTLPSYNEQFF
>TRBV6-5|TRBJ1-2|NA|NA
TGTGCCAGCAGTACAGCCTATGGCTACACCTTC
CASSTAYGYTF
>TRBV9|TRBJ2-1|NA|NA
TGTGCCAGCACTCGGGGGACCTCCTACAATGAGCAGTTCTTC
CASTRGTSYNEQFF
>TRBV29-1|TRBJ1-5|NA|NA
TGCAGCGCCCGCGGGGGGTTGGGGCAGCCCCAGCATTTT
CSARGGLGQPQHF
>TRBV9|TRBJ2-1|NA|once
TGTGCCAGCAGCGTAAACCCCTCGAGATACCAGTTCTTC
CASSVNPSRYQFF
>TRBV19|TRBJ2-1|NA|NA
TGTGCCAGTAGTATCTCCCACCAGCTCTACAATGAGCAGTTCTTC
CASSISHQLYNEQFF
>TRBV6-6|TRBJ2-7|TRBD2|NA
TGTGCCAGCAGTTACTCATCCTGGGGAGGGTCCTACGAGCAGTACTTC
CASSYSSWGGSYEQYF
>TRBV6-5|TRBJ1-5|NA|NA
TGTGCCAGCACCCAGGGGTGGGATCAGCCCCAGCATTTT
CASTQGWDQPQHF
>TRBV4-1|TRBJ2-1|NA|NA
TGCGCCAGCAGCCAAGATCCCACTGACTCCTACAATGAGCAGTTCTTC
CASSQDPTDSYNEQFF
>TRBV2|TRBJ2-7|NA|NA
TGTGCCAGCAGTGAGGGGTTTGGGACCTACGAGCAGTACTTC
CASSEGFGTYEQYF
>TRBV5-5|TRBJ2-7|NA|NA
TGTGCCAGCAGCACCGGGACATCGCGATACGAGCAGTACTTC
CASSTGTSRYEQYF
>TRBV5-4|TRBJ2-5|NA|NA
TGTGCCAGCAGCTTGAAGACCCTCCAAGAGACCCAGTACTTC
CASSLKTLQETQYF
>TRBV5-1|TRBJ2-1|TRBD1|NA
TGCGCCAGCAGCTTGGAGGACAGGGGAGGCAATGAGCAGTTCTTC
CASSLEDRGGNEQFF
>TRBV28|TRBJ1-2|NA|NA
TGTGCCAGCAGTTTATCGGGGGGGGTCTATGGCTACACCTTC
CASSLSGGVYGYTF
>TRBV4-3|TRBJ2-1|NA|NA
TGCGCCAGCAGCCAAGCTCGGACTCAATCCTACAATGAGCAGTTCTTC
CASSQARTQSYNEQFF
>TRBV10-3|TRBJ1-5|NA|NA
TGTGCCATCAGTGGCGGGTGGGATCAGCCCCAGCATTTT
CAISGGWDQPQHF
>TRBV19|TRBJ2-1|NA|NA
TGTGCCAGTAGTATTCCCAACGCGGTACAGCAGTTCTTC
CASSIPNAVQQFF
>TRBV9|TRBJ2-1|TRBD1|NA
TGTGCCAGCAGCACCCAGGGGGATGAGCAGTTCTTC
CASSTQGDEQFF
>TRBV28|TRBJ2-7|NA|once
TGTGCCAGCAGCCGGGGGGCGGGCATTTCCTACGAGCAGTACTTC
CASSRGAGISYEQYF
>TRBV4-1|TRBJ1-6|NA|NA
TGCGCCAGCAGCCTGAACATAGGGTATAATTCACCCCTCCACTTT
CASSLNIGYNSPLHF
>TRBV19|TRBJ1-1|NA|few
TGTGCCAGTTCATATGGGGGAGTTTCGGTTGAAGCTTTCTTT
CASSYGGVSVEAFF
>TRBV10-3|TRBJ2-1|NA|NA
TGTGCCATCAGTGAGGGGATACCTTACAATGAGCAGTTCTTC
CAISEGIPYNEQFF
>TRBV27|TRBJ2-7|TRBD2|NA
TGTGCCAGCAGTCCCGGGACTAGCGGGAGCGAGCAGTACTTC
CASSPGTSGSEQYF
>TRBV27|TRBJ2-7|NA|NA
TGTGCCAGCAGTTTTTCCTCCAAGGGTGAGCAGTACTTC
CASSFSSKGEQYF